This TCR beta chain was sequenced for a study of blood T cell repertoires in COVID-19. Study in general: COVID-19 samples, acute and convalescent, were from the United States, Italy and Spain.

TCRdb keeps only in-frame clones here, not all; method: immunoSEQ multiplex PCR. Counted here are around 100,000 clones, more than 80% occurring once; the ten biggest clones make up over 7.5%. CDR3 size: 11 residues. Trimming removed 3 bases at V and 9 bases at J, with 9 bases between. Germline V gene data show CDR1 as GTSNPN and CDR2 as SVGIG (reference sequence). Sequences were obtained from peripheral blood. V usage is TRBV30 and J usage is TRBJ1-5; D gene unclear. This clonotype was sampled from a woman in her thirties or forties with acute or convalescent COVID-19. CDR3 in DNA: TGTGCCTGGAGCGCCCTCGGGCCCCAGCATTTT. Its protein product is CAWSALGPQHF.